The rows below give T cell receptor beta chains drawn from one sample of a study of T cell responses to AZD1222 COVID-19 vaccine. Data came from immunoSEQ multiplex PCR; TCRdb stores just in-frame clones and leaves some out. The sample lists roughly 140,000 clones; about 87% were seen once. The sequenced sample was peripheral blood, obtained on day 0 of AZD1222 vaccination. The receptors derive from an adult in good health. Each CDR3 is given with its conserved first and last residue. D genes are given only for firm matches. Size values are once, few and many counts, or a class for expanded clones, and some rows have none.

>NA|TRBJ1-5|NA|TRBV4-3
TGCGCCAGCAGCCAAGATTTTCAGGGGAAGCCCCAGCATTTT
CASSQDFQGKPQHF
>NA|TRBJ2-7|NA|TRBV2
TGTGCCATTCAACTTCGGAGGTACGAGCAGTACTTC
CAIQLRRYEQYF
>once|TRBJ2-4|NA|TRBV7-2
TGTGCCAGCAGTCGTAGCCTGGACAACATTCAGTACTTC
CASSRSLDNIQYF
>NA|TRBJ1-4|TRBD1|TRBV2
TGTGCCAGCAGCGCCGGGACAGGATATACTAATGAAAAACTGTTTTTT
CASSAGTGYTNEKLFF
>NA|TRBJ2-6|NA|TRBV4-3
TGCGCCAGCAGCCAAGAAGGGAGTAATGCTGGGGCCAACGTCCTGACTTTC
CASSQEGSNAGANVLTF
>NA|TRBJ1-5|NA|TRBV3-1/TRBV3-2
TGTGCCAGCAGCCTGGGGAGGTTTAGCAATCAGCCCCAGCATTTT
CASSLGRFSNQPQHF
>NA|TRBJ2-5|TRBD1|TRBV5-1
TGCGCCAGCAGCTTGGTGGGACAGGAGACCCAGTACTTC
CASSLVGQETQYF
>NA|TRBJ1-1|TRBD1|TRBV27
TGTGCCAGCAGCCCCCTGGGAGGGGGCATGAACACTGAAGCTTTCTTT
CASSPLGGGMNTEAFF
>once|TRBJ2-7|NA|TRBV5-8
TGTGCCAGCAGCTTGGTGGGTTTGCAGCAGTACTTC
CASSLVGLQQYF
>once|TRBJ2-2|NA|TRBV5-4
TGTGCCAGCAGTCCCCTCCGGACAGCGAACACCGGGGAGCTGTTTTTT
CASSPLRTANTGELFF
>NA|TRBJ2-1|NA|TRBV11-2
TGTGCCAGCAGCTTAGGGGCCGCGAGGGGCTCCTACAATGAGCAGTTCTTC
CASSLGAARGSYNEQFF
>NA|TRBJ2-3|TRBD2|TRBV11-3
TGTGCCAGCAGCTCCTTTACTAGCGGGGAATCTAGCACAGATACGCAGTATTTT
CASSSFTSGESSTDTQYF
>NA|TRBJ1-3|TRBD1|TRBV5-6
TGTGCCAGCAGCATATCCGGGACAGGGGGCCGGGACACCATATATTTT
CASSISGTGGRDTIYF
>NA|TRBJ2-1|NA|TRBV7-2
TGTGCCAGCAGCTTAGAGCCTAGCGCCGTAGAGCAGTTCTTC
CASSLEPSAVEQFF
>NA|TRBJ1-5|NA|TRBV28
TGTGCCAGCAGTCACCCCCATAGCAATCAGCCCCAGCATTTT
CASSHPHSNQPQHF
>NA|TRBJ2-2|NA|TRBV2
TGTGCCAGCAGTCCGGAAAACACCGGGGAGCTGTTTTTT
CASSPENTGELFF
>NA|TRBJ1-1|NA|TRBV7-3
TGTGCCAGCAGCCGTGACAGTAGCTACCCTGAAGCTTTCTTT
CASSRDSSYPEAFF
>NA|TRBJ1-6|TRBD1|TRBV6-5
TGTGCCAGCAGTTTTCGGACAGGGAGGGCTTCACCCCTCCACTTT
CASSFRTGRASPLHF
>NA|TRBJ1-1|NA|TRBV5-1
TGCGCCAGCAGCCCTTCGGGCACTGAAGCTTTCTTT
CASSPSGTEAFF
>NA|TRBJ1-2|NA|TRBV7-9
TGTGCCAGCACCCCCCGGGGGCGCGAAAACTATGGCTACACCTTC
CASTPRGRENYGYTF
>once|TRBJ1-1|NA|TRBV9
TGTGCCAGCAGCGTTACGCAGAGGAACACTGAAGCTTTCTTT
CASSVTQRNTEAFF
>NA|TRBJ2-2|NA|TRBV5-4
TGTGCCAGCAGCTTGAGGTCTGGCGGGGCCACCGGGGAGCTGTTTTTT
CASSLRSGGATGELFF
>NA|TRBJ2-3|NA|TRBV6-1
TGTGCCAGCAGTGAAGTAGGGGGTTTGCCAGATACGCAGTATTTT
CASSEVGGLPDTQYF
>NA|TRBJ1-1|NA|TRBV3-1/TRBV3-2
TGTGCCAGCAGCCAAGAGGGCCAGAACACTGAAGCTTTCTTT
CASSQEGQNTEAFF
>NA|TRBJ2-1|TRBD2|TRBV7-9
TGTGCCAGCAGCTCCTTAGCGGGAGTTGGGGATGAGCAGTTCTTC
CASSSLAGVGDEQFF
>NA|TRBJ2-2|TRBD1|TRBV28
TGTGCCAGCAGTCCGACGGGACAGGGTGGCGGGGAGCTGTTTTTT
CASSPTGQGGGELFF
>NA|TRBJ1-5|NA|TRBV6-5
TGTGCCAGCAGTTCAGGGTCACTTCAGCCCCAGCATTTT
CASSSGSLQPQHF
>NA|TRBJ2-1|TRBD1|TRBV23-1
TGCGCCAGCAAAATAACGGGACAGGGGCGCAATGAGCAGTTCTTC
CASKITGQGRNEQFF
>NA|TRBJ1-2|NA|TRBV29-1
TGCAGCGTTGTAGGTGTGGTGGGCGGCAACTATGGCTACACCTTC
CSVVGVVGGNYGYTF
>NA|TRBJ1-1|NA|TRBV27
TGTGCCAGCAGTTTAACGGGGAACACTGAAGCTTTCTTT
CASSLTGNTEAFF
>NA|TRBJ1-2|TRBD1|TRBV7-2
TGTGCCAGCAGCGGGGGGACAGGGATAGCGGGCTATGGCTACACCTTC
CASSGGTGIAGYGYTF
>few|TRBJ2-7|NA|TRBV21-1
TGTGCCAGCAGCAAAGGGATGCTCTACGAGCAGTACTTC
CASSKGMLYEQYF
>NA|TRBJ2-1|NA|TRBV9
TGTGCCAGCAGCGTAGGATCGAGACCTCCCTACAATGAGCAGTTCTTC
CASSVGSRPPYNEQFF
>NA|TRBJ2-1|NA|TRBV7-2
TGTGCCAGCAGCTTAAACCGGGACTTGAATGAGCAGTTCTTC
CASSLNRDLNEQFF
>few|TRBJ1-3|NA|TRBV25-1
TGTGCCAGCAGAACGCCCAGGTTTTACTCTGGAAACACCATATATTTT
CASRTPRFYSGNTIYF
>NA|TRBJ2-7|NA|TRBV10-2
TGCGCCAGCTCCAGAGGGTCCGAGCAGTACTTC
CASSRGSEQYF
>few|TRBJ1-5|NA|TRBV18
TGTGCCAGCTCACCGACGGCCGGACGGGACCTTGATCAGCCCCAGCATTTT
CASSPTAGRDLDQPQHF
>NA|TRBJ2-1|NA|TRBV19
TGTGCCAGTATATCATCCTACAATGAGCAGTTCTTC
CASISSYNEQFF
>NA|TRBJ1-5|NA|TRBV10-2
TGCGCCAGCAGTGATGGGGGGTTTGGGGGATACCAGCCCCAGCATTTT
CASSDGGFGGYQPQHF
>NA|TRBJ1-6|TRBD1|TRBV27
TGTGCCAGCAGTTTATATGCGACAGGGAACTCACCCCTCCACTTT
CASSLYATGNSPLHF
>NA|TRBJ2-1|NA|TRBV11-2
TGTGCCAGCGGAATCGCCGGGACATTGGATGAGCAGTTCTTC
CASGIAGTLDEQFF
>once|TRBJ1-2|NA|TRBV9
TGTGCCAGCAGCGTAGAGGCCCGCCCACGTGGCTACACCTTC
CASSVEARPRGYTF
>NA|TRBJ1-3|NA|TRBV9
TGTGCCAGCAGCGAAACAGGGAACTCTGGAAACACCATATATTTT
CASSETGNSGNTIYF
>once|TRBJ1-5|TRBD1|TRBV19
TGTGCCAGTAGTCCCGAGCCAGGGGGGCTTTGGAATAGCAATCAGCCCCAGCATTTT
CASSPEPGGLWNSNQPQHF
>NA|TRBJ2-7|TRBD1|TRBV5-1
TGCGCCAGCAGGCTACGGACAGGAGCCTACGAGCAGTACTTC
CASRLRTGAYEQYF
>NA|TRBJ2-5|TRBD2|TRBV18
TGTGCCAGCTCACCACTTCGTGATAGCGGGAGAGAGACCCAGTACTTC
CASSPLRDSGRETQYF
>NA|TRBJ2-1|NA|TRBV6-5
TGTGCCAGCAGTCCGACTGGGGGCTCCTACAATGAGCAGTTCTTC
CASSPTGGSYNEQFF
>NA|TRBJ2-5|TRBD2|TRBV11-3
TGTGCCAGCAGCTTAGATCTAGCGGGAGTGTTGTCCCAGTACTTC
CASSLDLAGVLSQYF
>NA|TRBJ2-7|NA|TRBV3-1/TRBV3-2
TGTGCCAGCAGCCGGCGGGGGCCTACCTACGAGCAGTACTTC
CASSRRGPTYEQYF